The 2 T cell receptor beta chains given below trace back to one sample, sequenced in a study of cytomegalovirus exposure and HLA in healthy donors. Primers included in the PCR were 60 Vbeta and 13 Jbeta primers. Some clones are missing from TCRdb's copy, which holds only in-frame ones; the method was immunoSEQ multiplex PCR. The repertoire includes roughly 180,000 clones, around four fifths of them detected once, and 13% sits in the top ten. Sequenced: PBMCs. Every receptor here comes from a woman aged 45-59 years in good health and CMV-seropositive.

This clone came up a few times. The germline gene is not matched at one end of the junction; a read error may be the cause. The rearrangement uses TRBV7-7 and TRBJ2-1, with TRBD2 matching 7 bases. This CDR3 has 16 amino acids. CDR1 is SSHAT and CDR2 is FNYEAQ in the germline V gene (reference sequence). CDR3 sequence: CASSPLRGVRINEQFF. The CDR3, as DNA: TGTGCTAGCAGCCCCCTTCGGGGGGTTAGAATCAATGAGCAGTTCTTC.

This clone was observed a handful of times. The chain is built from TRBV5-4 and TRBJ2-1; 8 bases agree with TRBD2. This CDR3 contains 14 residues. Trimming removed 1 base from V and 5 bases from J; junction bases left unmatched: 2. Germline V gene data show CDR1 as SGHNT and CDR2 as YYREEE (reference sequence). In DNA form, the CDR3 reads TGTGCCAGCAGCTTGCGGGGGGGCAACAATGAGCAGTTCTTC. As protein: CASSLRGGNNEQFF.